This record looks at one T cell receptor (beta chain) sequence and its context. The clone's antigen remains unknown. No base quality values were provided; no much bigger clone lies one nucleotide off. The library was obtained by the immunoSEQ multiplex PCR assay. A mixture of 60 forward primers for TCR Vbeta segments and 13 reverse primers for TCR Jbeta segments was used in the multiplex PCR. The CDR3 region of rearranged TCR beta genes was amplified from genomic DNA by a multiplex PCR assay. The amplified TCR beta libraries were sequenced on the Illumina HiSeq System as 87-base-pair reads. The published analysis was carried out like this. A later analysis tallied around 80 million unique TCR beta chains across the 666 repertoires, and roughly 11 million of those chains were shared by two or more donors. To remove PCR and sequencing errors, raw reads were error-corrected and collapsed into unique sequences using a nearest-neighbor algorithm that merged closely related sequences. Alignment of CDR3 sequences to IMGT reference sequences was used to assign V, D and J gene segments. For a sequence to be retained, at least a six-nucleotide match to both a V gene segment and a J gene segment was required. A rearrangement counted as productive if the CDR3 had no stop codons and remained in frame with V and J, and every other rearrangement counted as non-productive. CDR3 was defined by IMGT convention, running from the second conserved V-encoded cysteine to the conserved J-encoded phenylalanine. The earlier analysis of 450 to 750 of the donors excluded any sequence lacking an unambiguous match to a single V gene segment. An earlier analysis of fewer than 650 of the donors classified V segments as functional when productive rearrangements were above 56.7% and as segregating when the standard deviation between donors was above 5%. A statistical classification framework was built to diagnose cytomegalovirus status from the catalog of TCR beta chain sequences. A later analysis assigned V and J genes by comparing TCR nucleotide sequences with IMGT/GENE-DB human TR gene sequences. In a later analysis, CDR3 sequences and most-parsimonious VDJ recombination scenarios were assigned using the TCRdist pipeline. In a later analysis, every TCR beta chain was defined by the combination of its CDR3 amino acid sequence and its V-gene family, and reads without a unique V-gene family were dropped. To address suspected cross-contamination and a sequencing artifact, a later analysis removed 592 highly shared, low-generation-probability nucleotide sequences. In a later analysis, a clonal expansion index for each public chain was calculated from normalized within-repertoire ranks of inferred template counts. In a later analysis, generation probabilities were computed using a VDJ recombination model fitted to out-of-frame rearrangements, and the results were checked against IGoR. In a later analysis, TCR-TCR, TCR-HLA and TCR-CMV co-occurrence was scored with hypergeometric tests, and a repertoire-size bias correction was applied to TCR pairs. False discovery rates were estimated in a later analysis by permuting HLA or CMV assignments 20 times. A later analysis grouped co-occurring TCRs with DBSCAN, adding TCRdist sequence similarity when clustering within HLA-allele-positive subsets. Repertoires with fewer than 30,000 or more than 120,000 public chains were left out of co-occurrence clustering, as were five repertoires with anomalous nucleotide sharing. TCRdb mirrors the immuneACCESS table, restricted to in-frame sequences. Some clones are absent from its copies; in checked studies, under half trace to an unresolved V gene, and the reason for the others is unknown. V and J calls and clone size are as listed in that table; D and trimming were resolved from the DNA. The sample table shows about 160,000 clones, and roughly 84% are seen once. The ten largest make up roughly 2.2% of the sample.

The cohort comprised fewer than 750 healthy bone marrow donors. All cohort members were sampled while nominally healthy, although unrecorded immune exposures were likely present. The donor tested CMV seropositive, placing the donor among the 290 or so seropositive members of the cohort. A peripheral blood sample was collected from each donor, and TCR beta sequencing was performed on peripheral blood mononuclear cells. The Qiagen DNeasy Blood Extraction Kit was used to extract genomic DNA from the blood cell samples. This sample was included in a study of cytomegalovirus exposure and HLA in healthy donors (dated by TCRdb to the late 2010s). At the level of the whole study: In an earlier analysis of 550 to 750 of the donors, under 300 Gb of sequence data and 90 million to 130 million unique TCR beta sequences from 150 million to 200 million T cells were reported. An earlier analysis of approximately 640 of the donors applied high-throughput TCR beta sequencing to assess whether each TCR beta V gene segment acted as functional or pseudogenic. High-throughput TCR immunosequencing, statistical association of individual TCRs with disease status, and machine learning were combined to predict cytomegalovirus infection status. Typing coverage differed by locus: A, B, C, DRB1 and DQB1 were typed in roughly 620-630 donors, DQA1 in 500 to 550, DPA1 in approximately 600, and DPB1 in 400 to 480. Of the 398 genotyped donors, approximately 80% fell in the genetic ancestry cluster associated with self-reported Caucasian donors. Roughly 5 DR-DQ haplotypes were handled as single units for association and clustering, since linkage in the cohort was strong. The later analysis used no new phenotypic data to find candidate immune exposures, relying instead on TCR beta sequences and their occurrence across donors. An early release covering 550 to 650 HLA-typed donors comprised about 300 gigabases of sequencing data and 65 million to 100 million unique TCR sequences. Across 300 to 400 genotyped donors of the cohort, an average of roughly 250,000 unique TCR beta nucleotide sequences per donor were sequenced, and roughly a sixth of those sequences were non-productive. HLA typing covered class I and class II loci at four-digit resolution. Besides the first cohort of 550 to 750 subjects, a separate validation cohort made up of roughly 120 different subjects was used. A later genetic analysis used genome-wide SNP genotypes for about 60% of the 666 donors, treating that subset as a discovery cohort. Donor age, sex, ethnicity and CMV serostatus were compiled together with the repertoire data. The study profiled the T cell repertoires of more than 500 subjects by immunosequencing and related them to cytomegalovirus serostatus. The study was designed to test whether signatures of past pathogen exposure could be identified by cataloging public T cell receptors. Every repertoire in the discovery cohort had been generated on one and the same sequencing platform. A later analysis re-examined previously published TCR beta repertoires from more than 650 donors and added high-resolution HLA genotyping to investigate patterns of TCR occurrence.

Spanning cysteine to phenylalanine, the CDR3 consists of 15 amino acids. Of all the DNA, just the CDR3 is kept, 45 bases in frame from base 1. The V end loses 4 bases and the J end loses 8 bases, and a stretch of 23 bases separates them. The germline V gene (reference sequence) sets CDR1 to GTSNPN and CDR2 to SVGIG. Summary of the overall study and its limitations: The sequencing pipeline was judged likely to have produced a cluster of highly shared sequence variants as a technical artifact. Some IMGT-functional V segments, including TRBV6-2 and TRBV6-3, could not be distinguished by the 87-base-pair reads and were therefore excluded. According to the authors, the approach could potentially be generalized to other disease states and immunological phenotypes. In a later analysis, HLA-associated TCR beta chains showed more clonal expansion and lower generation probabilities than non-associated chains that were equally common. In vitro tests confirmed that three of the cytomegalovirus-associated TCR beta chains recognize cytomegalovirus antigens. Most TCR sequences were seen in very few donors, while some public TCRs were found in many individuals. The cohort was sequenced for TCR beta chains only, and without alpha or paired-chain data the features that could be detected were limited. When HLA alleles, especially DR and DQ, strongly co-occurred, attributing TCR associations to individual alleles was difficult. According to a later analysis, most CMV-associated TCR beta chains appeared to be HLA-restricted, and the HLA associations seemed to be driven largely by CMV exposure. A later genetic analysis associated a missense DCLRE1C variant with V-gene and J-gene trimming of TCR beta chains, and an independent cohort replicated the association. Because some donors lacked HLA typing at each locus, the association tests relied only on the typed subset. In the study, about 150 TCR beta chains were listed as associated with cytomegalovirus. CMV serostatus was the only immune exposure information available for the cohort. In a later analysis, several top co-occurrence clusters were reported to appear linked to parvovirus B19, influenza, CMV and Epstein-Barr virus. Around 16 rarely observed V segments, including chromosome 9 orphons, were excluded from the earlier analysis of about 600 of the donors because counts were too low. An earlier analysis of approximately 600 of the donors showed that most TCR beta V segments appeared in productive rearrangements either about 87% or about 30% of the time, which broadly matched IMGT annotations. A later analysis associated some 17,000 TCR beta sequences with specific HLA alleles at a false discovery rate of 0.05. Correlated functional status among segregating V segments might reflect linkage disequilibrium, but an unknown experimental factor could not be ruled out. Presence/absence analyses assumed roughly uniform sequencing depth across donors, an assumption that may not hold. A further reported finding was that TCR beta sequences accurately predicted the HLA-A and HLA-B alleles for most subjects in the first cohort. A later analysis found that TCR association rates varied across HLA loci, with DRB1 alleles showing the most associated TCRs and HLA-C alleles the fewest. Compared with the approximately 670-donor mean, donors in an Asian-associated ancestry cluster had fewer N-insertions in productive TCRs, according to a later genetic analysis. Cytomegalovirus status was reported to be diagnosed by the classifier with high specificity and sensitivity in both the original and validation cohorts.

The receptor's source is a man aged 18 to 29 in good health and CMV-seropositive. Sequenced material: PBMCs. The chain joins TRBV30 to TRBJ1-2, and perhaps TRBD1 as D gene, on 6 matching bases. The DNA sequence is given as TGTGCCTGGACCAGACTCGCGGGGGCTAGCGGGGGCTACACCTTC. This is translated as CAWTRLAGASGGYTF. The CDR3, completed at both ends by the reference TRBV30 and TRBJ1-2 genes, gives the full variable domain SQTIHQWPATLVQPVGSPLSLECTVEGTSNPNLYWYRQAAGRGLQLLFYSVGIGQISSEVPQNLSASRPQDRQFILSSKKLLLSDSGFYLCAWTRLAGASGGYTFGSGTRLTVV.